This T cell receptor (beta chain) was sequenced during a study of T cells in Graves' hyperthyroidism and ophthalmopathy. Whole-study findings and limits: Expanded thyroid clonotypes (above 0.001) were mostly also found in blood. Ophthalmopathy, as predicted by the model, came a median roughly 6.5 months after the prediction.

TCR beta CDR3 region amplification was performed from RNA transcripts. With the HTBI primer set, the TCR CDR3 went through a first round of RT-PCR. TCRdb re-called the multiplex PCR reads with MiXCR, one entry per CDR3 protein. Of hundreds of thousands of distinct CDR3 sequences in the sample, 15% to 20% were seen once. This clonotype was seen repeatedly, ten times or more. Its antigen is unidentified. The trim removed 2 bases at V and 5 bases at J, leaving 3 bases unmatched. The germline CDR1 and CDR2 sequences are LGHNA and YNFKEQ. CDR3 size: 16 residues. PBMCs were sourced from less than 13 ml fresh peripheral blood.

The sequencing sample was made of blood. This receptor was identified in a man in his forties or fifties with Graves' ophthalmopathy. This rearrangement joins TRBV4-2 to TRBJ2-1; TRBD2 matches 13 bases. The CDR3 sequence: CASSQSGLAGNNEQFF. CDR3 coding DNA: TGTGCCAGCAGCCAATCGGGACTAGCGGGAAACAATGAGCAGTTCTTC.